The 8 T cell receptor delta chains reported below all come from one sample, sequenced in a study of γδ T cells in repeated Plasmodium falciparum infection. Flow sorting of PBMC yielded separate Vgamma9/Vdelta2+ and Vdelta2-negative gammadelta T cell populations for bulk repertoire analysis. TCRdb processed the multiplex PCR reads again with the CATT caller. The sample lists tens of thousands of delta-chain clones; roughly 2% were seen once. The sequenced sample consisted of gamma-delta T cells from blood. The source is a pool of human donors (malaria-infected and uninfected, not separated).

Of note for this clone: Given a far larger clone just one base away, this is likely a sequencing read error. This sample includes further DNA sequences coding for the same CDR3. The V gene call reads TRDV3; no J gene was called; the table's D gene call, TRDD3, was not cross checked with the DNA. The germline gives CDR1 TVYSNPD, CDR2 GDNSRS (reference sequence). The CDR3 loop spans 14 amino acids. The CDR3 DNA sequence: TGTGCCTACAACTGGGGGTCGTACACCGATAAGCTCATCTTT. Amino acids: CAYNWGSYTDKLIF.

This clone was counted a few times. A far larger clone is one nucleotide away, so this likely arose from a read error. Other DNA sequences of this sample code for an identical CDR3. This chain links TRDV2 with TRDJ1, with 12 bases fitting TRDD3. Because TCRdb records no J gene, it was assigned here through a match of the DNA to germline. The CDR3 covers 21 residues. Per germline, CDR1 GEAIGNYY and CDR2 EKD. In DNA, the CDR3 is TGTGCCTGCGACACGGTGTTTCTGGGGGATACGCGGGATCCCGTCACCGATAAACTCATCTTT. This encodes CACDTVFLGDTRDPVTDKLIF.

This clone was counted a few times. A far larger clone lies a single base away; this is likely a read error. Other DNA sequences of this sample code for an identical CDR3. V is TRDV1 and J is TRDJ1; TRDD3 agrees at 10 bases. The J gene, missing from TCRdb, was assigned here through DNA to germline matching. The ends lost 4 bases at V and 1 base at J; junction bases unmatched: 27. The CDR3 sequence is 23 residues long. CDR1 TSWWSYY and CDR2 QGS come from the germline V gene. CDR3 residues: CALGVDVFLPGGYAGIGTDKLIF. As DNA, the CDR3 is TGTGCTCTTGGGGTTGACGTCTTTCTACCGGGGGGATACGCGGGCATCGGCACCGATAAACTCATCTTT.

This clone was counted ten times or more. TCRdb's entry gives the protein of a much larger clone, which mismatches this DNA's translation at residue 13, likely from a read error; the protein reported here is translated from the DNA. This sequence joins TRDV2 and TRDJ1; 9 bases are shared with TRDD3. TCRdb is silent on the J gene; assignment here came from matching the DNA to germline. V lost 0 bases, J lost 3 bases, and 13 bases stayed unmatched. CDR1 and CDR2 (germline): GEAIGNYY, EKD. This CDR3 has 18 amino acids. The CDR3 region is CACDTVGVLGDGSDKLIF. The CDR3 coding sequence is TGTGCCTGTGACACCGTGGGAGTGCTGGGGGATGGGTCCGATAAACTCATCTTT.

This clone occurred many times. A far larger clone lies a single base away; this is likely a read error. The same CDR3 is also encoded by other DNA sequences in this sample. The chain is built from TRDV1 and TRDJ1, with D possibly TRDD3 on 5 matching bases. The CDR3 is made up of 17 amino acids. From germline, CDR1 is TSWWSYY and CDR2 QGS. The V and J ends lost 8 bases and 6 bases respectively, with 28 bases between them. CDR3 protein: CALCLIHDWRRDHKLIF. The DNA of the CDR3 is TGTGCTCTTTGTCTGATCCATGACTGGCGCCGGGACCATAAACTCATCTTT.

This clone was detected many times. The protein that TCRdb holds for this DNA derives from a much larger clone and differs from the translated DNA at residue 6, which likely indicates a read error; the protein shown here is translated from the DNA. The rearrangement links TRDV3 to TRDJ1; 7 bases align to TRDD3. The J gene, left out of TCRdb, was set here by checking the DNA against germline. This CDR3 region has 18 residues. The germline V gene encodes CDR1 TVYSNPD and CDR2 GDNSRS (reference sequence). The V segment lost 1 base and the J segment 1 base; nucleotides outside the gene matches: 18. CDR3 sequence reads: CAFKFLTRLGAPTDKLIF. CDR3 coding DNA: TGTGCCTTTAAGTTTCTTACTAGGCTGGGGGCTCCCACCGATAAACTCATCTTT.

With respect to this clone: A far more abundant clone sits one base away, making this likely a read error. This specimen includes other DNA sequences encoding the same CDR3. The V segment is TRDV1, and no J call was made. Germline V lookup: CDR1 TSWWSYY, CDR2 QGS. This CDR3 is built from 14 residues. The CDR3 region has the DNA TGTGCTCTTGGGGATTGTTTTCCCCTCTATAAACTCATCTTC. It translates to CALGDCFPLYKLIF.

A few counts support this clone. This DNA translates differently at residue 8 from the TCRdb protein, which is that of a much larger clone; a read error is likely, and the protein shown is the DNA's own translation. Other nucleotide sequences from this sample produce the same CDR3. The chain has TRDV1 and TRDJ1; D possibly uses TRDD2 or TRDD3 (9 bases each). Assignment of the J gene here rests on matching the DNA to germline, because TCRdb gives none. Germline V CDR1 and CDR2: TSWWSYY, QGS. The germline V and J ends were trimmed by 3 bases and 0 bases, with 29 bases remaining between them. CDR3 length equals 21 residues. The CDR3 DNA reads as TGTGCTCTTGGGGACACCGTCCTTCCTACTGGGGGACGACCCAACACCGATAAACTCATCTTT. Protein: CALGDTVLPTGGRPNTDKLIF.